These 19 T cell receptor beta chains were sequenced from one sample in a study of T cell responses to AZD1222 COVID-19 vaccine. Profiling relied on immunoSEQ multiplex PCR, and the TCRdb table lists in-frame clones only, not all of them. The repertoire holds about 70,000 clones, with around nine tenths as singletons. Sequenced here: peripheral blood, sampled 28 days after the second AZD1222 dose. The receptor set was obtained from an adult who received the AZD1222 COVID-19 vaccine.

The chain has TRBV27 and TRBJ2-5; 10 nucleotides line up with TRBD2. Germline V lookup: CDR1 MNHEY, CDR2 SMNVEV (reference sequence). The ends lost 2 bases at V and 2 bases at J; junction bases unmatched: 8. CDR3 length equals 17 residues. CDR3 loop: CASSLRGSGGFQETQYF. CDR3 DNA sequence: TGTGCCAGCAGTTTAAGGGGTAGCGGGGGGTTTCAAGAGACCCAGTACTTC.

The chain is built from TRBV6-1 and TRBJ1-5; 8 positions agree with TRBD1. J gave up 6 bases and V 0 bases, and 4 bases lay outside the gene matches. The CDR3 loop spans 15 amino acids. The germline gives CDR1 MNHNS, CDR2 SASEGT. DNA for the CDR3: TGTGCCAGCAGTGAAGCACCAGGGGGCAGTCAGCCCCAGCATTTT. It yields the protein CASSEAPGGSQPQHF.

V usage is TRBV2 and J usage is TRBJ2-7; the D gene is possibly TRBD1 (5 bases). CDR1 and CDR2 (germline): SNHLY, FYNNEI. The CDR3 is made up of 13 amino acids. Trimming pared 8 bases from V and 4 bases from J, leaving 15 bases between. CDR3 amino acids: CASLTDTGYEQYF. The CDR3 DNA is TGTGCCAGCCTTACCGACACAGGTTACGAGCAGTACTTC.

This chain joins TRBV30 and TRBJ2-5; no firm D call. V was clipped by 5 bases and J by 5 bases, with 6 bases between them. This CDR3 contains 10 residues. CDR1 GTSNPN and CDR2 SVGIG come from the germline V gene (reference sequence). CDR3 DNA sequence: TGTGCCTGGGGTTCGGAGACCCAGTACTTC. It encodes CAWGSETQYF.

The V call is TRBV12-3 or TRBV12-4, the J call TRBJ1-2, with 8 bases that match TRBD1. With V trimmed by 1 base and J by 11 bases, 3 bases remained unmatched. The CDR3 loop spans 12 amino acids. The CDR3 is CASSLGQGSYTF. CDR3 DNA sequence: TGTGCCAGCAGTTTAGGACAGGGGAGTTACACCTTC.

V and J are TRBV6-1 and TRBJ1-2; 9 bases agree with TRBD1. The germline V gene has CDR1 MNHNS and CDR2 SASEGT. The CDR3 length is 16 residues. V shed 3 bases and J 6 bases; nucleotides not matched to a gene: 11. The CDR3 is CASSDSIGQGKNGYTF. The CDR3 DNA reads as TGTGCCAGCAGTGACAGCATCGGACAGGGGAAAAATGGCTACACCTTC.

J is TRBJ1-2 and V is TRBV19; D unclear. The V gene's germline CDR1 is LNHDA and CDR2 SQIVND (reference sequence). The CDR3 runs 16 residues. Trimming took off 6 bases at V and 8 bases at J, with 25 bases between the two ends. CDR3 region: CASRPRGRLTFLGYTF. CDR3 coding DNA: TGTGCCAGTAGACCTCGCGGACGGCTTACCTTTTTAGGCTACACCTTC.

The gene calls are TRBV2 and TRBJ1-1; D might be TRBD1 (5 bases). Per germline, CDR1 SNHLY and CDR2 FYNNEI. The CDR3 totals 12 residues. V was clipped by 7 bases and J by 8 bases, with 14 bases between them. CDR3 residues: CASTRQQPEAFF. CDR3 nucleotides: TGTGCCAGCACCCGACAGCAACCCGAAGCTTTCTTT.

The V call is TRBV15, the J call TRBJ2-3; 10 positions match TRBD2. Germline CDR1 is LNHNV and CDR2 is YYDKDF (reference sequence). This CDR3 has 14 residues. V lost 8 bases to trimming and J lost 4 bases; unmatched junction nucleotides: 6. The CDR3 DNA is TGTGCCACCGCGAGCGGGGGGGACGCAGATACGCAGTATTTT. Translating gives CATASGGDADTQYF.

The gene calls are TRBV2 and TRBJ1-4; D uncertain. Trimming pared 7 bases from V and 5 bases from J, leaving 8 bases between. The CDR3 covers 12 residues. From germline, CDR1 is SNHLY and CDR2 FYNNEI. CDR3 sequence: CASNSENEKLFF. For the CDR3, the DNA is TGTGCCAGCAATTCCGAGAATGAAAAACTGTTTTTT.

The chain carries TRBV7-9 and TRBJ1-4; D is possibly TRBD1 (6 bases). CDR1 is SEHNR and CDR2 is FQNEAQ in the germline V gene (reference sequence). The V end lost 6 bases, the J end lost 0 bases, and 8 bases lay between the germline ends. The CDR3 is made up of 14 amino acids. CDR3 amino acids: CASSRTATNEKLFF. As DNA, the CDR3 is TGTGCCAGCAGTCGGACAGCAACTAATGAAAAACTGTTTTTT.

The J gene is TRBJ2-1, the V gene TRBV24-1; a weak D match, TRBD2 (6 bases). The V gene's germline CDR1 is KGHDR and CDR2 SFDVKD. Trimming shortened V by 4 bases and J by 6 bases, and 12 bases separated the two germline ends. The length of the CDR3 is 14 residues. DNA of the CDR3: TGTGCCACCAGTGACCCCACGACTAGCAATGAGCAGTTCTTC. Translation gives CATSDPTTSNEQFF.

The chain is built from TRBV24-1 and TRBJ1-2; maybe TRBD1 (5 bases). This CDR3 comprises 13 residues. Trimming removed 0 bases at V and 8 bases at J, with 9 bases between. Germline V gene data show CDR1 as KGHDR and CDR2 as SFDVKD. CDR3 loop: CATSDLWGRGYTF. DNA for the CDR3: TGTGCCACCAGTGATTTGTGGGGCCGCGGCTACACCTTC.

The chain combines TRBV24-1 with TRBJ2-1, with D possibly matching TRBD2 (6 bases). Trimming stripped 5 bases from V and 1 base from J, with 11 bases between. The CDR3 is 15 residues long. CDR1 is KGHDR and CDR2 is SFDVKD in the germline V gene. The CDR3 region is CATSALATSYNEQFF. The CDR3 DNA is TGTGCCACCAGTGCCCTAGCGACTTCCTACAATGAGCAGTTCTTC.

The rearrangement links TRBV5-1 to TRBJ1-5; unclear D gene. The germline V gene encodes CDR1 SGHRS and CDR2 YFSETQ. V lost 0 bases and J lost 7, with 8 bases in between. The CDR3 loop spans 13 amino acids. The CDR3 nucleotides read TGCGCCAGCAGCTTGGCAGGTGGGCAGCCCCAGCATTTT. Protein: CASSLAGGQPQHF.

This sequence joins TRBV19 and TRBJ1-1; TRBD1 matches at 7 bases. The V segment lost 11 bases and the J segment 11 bases; nucleotides outside the gene matches: 14. The length of the CDR3 is 12 residues. The germline V gene encodes CDR1 LNHDA and CDR2 SQIVND (reference sequence). The CDR3 bases are TGTGCCTCAGACCACAGGGGAGAACGGGCTTTCTTT. Amino acids: CASDHRGERAFF.

The chain uses TRBV2 and TRBJ1-4; D not certain. Germline V CDR1 and CDR2: SNHLY, FYNNEI. Between the trimmed V and J ends, which lost 0 bases and 12 bases, there was a span of 14 bases. The CDR3 runs to 14 residues. CDR3 protein: CASSEAASWAELFF. In DNA, the CDR3 is TGTGCCAGCAGTGAAGCGGCAAGTTGGGCGGAACTGTTTTTT. The full variable domain, rest sourced from reference TRBV2 and TRBJ1-4, is EPEVTQTPSHQVTQMGQEVILRCVPISNHLYFYWYRQILGQKVEFLVSFYNNEISEKSEIFDDQFSVERPDGSNFTLKIRSTKLEDSAMYFCASSEAASWAELFFGSGTQLSVL.

This clone was recorded only once. The gene calls are TRBV4-2 and TRBJ2-7; TRBD1 might be the D (6 bases). Trimming took off 4 bases at V and 1 base at J, with 14 bases between the two ends. CDR1 and CDR2 from the germline V gene are LGHNA and YNFKEQ. The CDR3 extends over 15 amino acids. The CDR3 is CASSPPIGTSYEQYF. The CDR3 region has the DNA TGTGCCAGCAGCCCGCCCATAGGGACATCCTACGAGCAGTACTTC.

The rearrangement links TRBV2 to TRBJ1-3; D gene unclear. V was shortened by 8 bases and J by 0 bases, with 11 bases between the two germline ends. This CDR3 is 14 amino acids long. In germline, CDR1 is SNHLY, CDR2 FYNNEI. Written as DNA, the CDR3 is TGTGCCAGCTTTAATCAAGACTCTGGAAACACCATATATTTT. Translated: CASFNQDSGNTIYF.